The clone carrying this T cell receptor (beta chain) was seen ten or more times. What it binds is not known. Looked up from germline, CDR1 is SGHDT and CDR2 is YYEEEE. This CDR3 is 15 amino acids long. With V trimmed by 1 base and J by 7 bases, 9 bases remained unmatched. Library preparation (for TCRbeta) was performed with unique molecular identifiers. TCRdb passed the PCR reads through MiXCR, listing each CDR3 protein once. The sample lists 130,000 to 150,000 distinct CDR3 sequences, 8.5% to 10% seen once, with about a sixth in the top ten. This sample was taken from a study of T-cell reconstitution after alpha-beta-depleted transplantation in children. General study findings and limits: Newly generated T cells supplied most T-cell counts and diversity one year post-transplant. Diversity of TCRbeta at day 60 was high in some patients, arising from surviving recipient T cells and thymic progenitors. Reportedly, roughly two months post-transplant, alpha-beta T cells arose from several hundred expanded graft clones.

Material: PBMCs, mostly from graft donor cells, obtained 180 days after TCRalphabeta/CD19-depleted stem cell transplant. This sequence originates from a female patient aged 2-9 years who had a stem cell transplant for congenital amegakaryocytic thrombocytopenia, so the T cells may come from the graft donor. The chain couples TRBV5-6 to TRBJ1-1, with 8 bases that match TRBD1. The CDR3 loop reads CASSLIPGQVIEAFF. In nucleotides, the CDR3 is TGTGCCAGCAGCTTGATCCCGGGACAGGTAATTGAAGCTTTCTTT. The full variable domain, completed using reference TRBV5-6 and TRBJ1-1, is DAGVTQSPTHLIKTRGQQVTLRCSPKSGHDTVSWYQQALGQGPQFIFQYYEEEERQRGNFPDRFSGHQFPNYSSELNVNALLLGDSALYLCASSLIPGQVIEAFFGQGTRLTVV.